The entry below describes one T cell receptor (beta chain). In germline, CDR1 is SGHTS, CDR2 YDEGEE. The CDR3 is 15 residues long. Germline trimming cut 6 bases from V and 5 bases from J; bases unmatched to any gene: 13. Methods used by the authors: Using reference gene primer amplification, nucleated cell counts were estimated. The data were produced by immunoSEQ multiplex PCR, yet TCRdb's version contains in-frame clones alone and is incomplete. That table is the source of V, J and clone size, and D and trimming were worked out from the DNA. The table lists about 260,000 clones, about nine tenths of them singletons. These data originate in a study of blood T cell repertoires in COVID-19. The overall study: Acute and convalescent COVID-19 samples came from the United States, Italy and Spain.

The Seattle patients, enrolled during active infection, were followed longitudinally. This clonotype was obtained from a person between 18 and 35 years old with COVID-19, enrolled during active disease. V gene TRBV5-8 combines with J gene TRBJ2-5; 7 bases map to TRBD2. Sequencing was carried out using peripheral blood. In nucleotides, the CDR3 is TGTGCCAGCACCGATGGTCGCGGGGGAGGGGAGACCCAGTACTTC. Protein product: CASTDGRGGGETQYF.